The T cell receptor (beta chain) under discussion was sequenced for a study of T cells in Graves' hyperthyroidism and ophthalmopathy. Overall study findings and caveats: Ophthalmopathy was predicted by the model a median of around 5.9 months ahead of onset.

Researchers took RNA transcripts and amplified the TCR beta CDR3 regions from them. TCR CDR3 underwent first-round RT-PCR with the HTBI primer set. TCRdb reprocessed the multiplex PCR reads with MiXCR, giving one entry per CDR3 protein. The sample holds about 260,000 distinct CDR3 sequences, roughly 22% seen once. Active moderate-to-severe ophthalmopathy, Clinical Activity Score at least 3, NOSPECS at least 4, under 3 months' duration. Fresh peripheral blood, about 10 ml of it, supplied the PBMCs. This clonotype was detected only a few times. What it binds is not known. The source of this sequence is a young man with Graves' ophthalmopathy. Sequencing used blood.

CDR3 nucleotides: TGTGCCAGTAGTATAGCACTAGCGGGGCCCACCGGGGAGCTGTTTTTT. Protein product: CASSIALAGPTGELFF. The V gene is TRBV19, the J gene TRBJ2-2; 10 bases line up with TRBD2. The CDR3 runs to 16 residues. The germline CDR1 and CDR2 sequences are LNHDA and SQIVND (reference sequence). The V gene end was trimmed by 1 base and the J gene end by 4 bases; junction bases not matched to a gene: 3. The full variable domain, with the rest looked up from reference TRBV19 and TRBJ2-2, is DGGITQSPKYLFRKEGQNVTLSCEQNLNHDAMYWYRQDPGQGLRLIYYSQIVNDFQKGDIAEGYSVSREKKESFPLTVTSAQKNPTAFYLCASSIALAGPTGELFFGEGSRLTVL.